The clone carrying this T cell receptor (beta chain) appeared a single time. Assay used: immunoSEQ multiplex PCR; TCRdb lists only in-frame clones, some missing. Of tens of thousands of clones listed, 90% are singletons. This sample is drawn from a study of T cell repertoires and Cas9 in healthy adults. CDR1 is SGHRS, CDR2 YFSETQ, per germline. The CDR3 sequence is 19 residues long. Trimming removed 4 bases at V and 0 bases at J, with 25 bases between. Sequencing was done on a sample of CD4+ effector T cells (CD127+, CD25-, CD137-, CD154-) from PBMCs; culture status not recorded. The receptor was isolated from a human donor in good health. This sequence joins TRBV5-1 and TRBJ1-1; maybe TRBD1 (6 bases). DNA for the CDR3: TGCGCCAGCAGCGCCTTGGCACCGGGACACCTAATGATGAACACTGAAGCTTTCTTT. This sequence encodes CASSALAPGHLMMNTEAFF. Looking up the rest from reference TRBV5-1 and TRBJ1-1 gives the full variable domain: KAGVTQTPRYLIKTRGQQVTLSCSPISGHRSVSWYQQTPGQGLQFLFEYFSETQRNKGNFPGRFSGRQFSNSRSEMNVSTLELGDSALYLCASSALAPGHLMMNTEAFFGQGTRLTVV.